The clone carrying this T cell receptor beta chain was detected a few times. What it recognizes is unknown. V was shortened by 3 bases and J by 2 bases, with 14 bases between the two germline ends. Germline-derived CDR1 and CDR2 are SEHNR and FQNEAQ (reference sequence). The CDR3 is made up of 15 amino acids. The record originates from a study of beta chain features in type 1 diabetes. Every isolated RNA sample was fully reverse transcribed, so sequencing captured expressed TCRB transcripts. Libraries were prepared by immunoSEQ multiplex PCR; TCRdb keeps only in-frame clonotypes and omits some of them. The sample includes some 240,000 clones, 15% to 20% of them seen just once. Study results and caveats: Moderately but significantly shorter TCRB CDR3s were found in Type 1 diabetes patients in all four CD4+ subsets.

The chain employs TRBV7-9 and TRBJ2-7, with D possibly TRBD2 on 6 matching bases. The receptor comes from a man aged 25-40 years with type 1 diabetes. Sequenced input: naive CD4+ T cells from blood. CDR3 residues: CASSFLGGEPYEQYF. The DNA of the CDR3 is TGTGCCAGCAGCTTCTTGGGGGGAGAGCCCTACGAGCAGTACTTC.